This record looks at one T cell receptor (beta chain) sequence and its context. What it binds is unknown. Some clones are missing from TCRdb's copy, which holds only in-frame ones; the method was immunoSEQ multiplex PCR. The sample consists of about 79,000 clones, approximately 74% of them appearing once. Expansion of antigen-specific CD4+ T cells with viral peptide pools was carried out by the ViraFEST assay before sequencing. Investigators separated out CD4+ T cells once about eleven days of culture had passed. The data belong to a study of vaccination effects on CD4 cells after COVID-19. The CDR3 has 13 amino acids.

The TCR originated in a human donor who received a COVID-19 vaccine. The input for sequencing was CD4+ T cells from PBMCs cultured with HCoV-229E spike peptides, taken before COVID-19 vaccination. This sequence joins TRBV21-1 and TRBJ2-4. TRBV21-1 has pseudogene status. Here the CDR3 reads CASSTRGPAIGYF. The CDR3 DNA follows: TGTGCCAGCAGCACCCGGGGCCCGGCCATTGGATACTTC.